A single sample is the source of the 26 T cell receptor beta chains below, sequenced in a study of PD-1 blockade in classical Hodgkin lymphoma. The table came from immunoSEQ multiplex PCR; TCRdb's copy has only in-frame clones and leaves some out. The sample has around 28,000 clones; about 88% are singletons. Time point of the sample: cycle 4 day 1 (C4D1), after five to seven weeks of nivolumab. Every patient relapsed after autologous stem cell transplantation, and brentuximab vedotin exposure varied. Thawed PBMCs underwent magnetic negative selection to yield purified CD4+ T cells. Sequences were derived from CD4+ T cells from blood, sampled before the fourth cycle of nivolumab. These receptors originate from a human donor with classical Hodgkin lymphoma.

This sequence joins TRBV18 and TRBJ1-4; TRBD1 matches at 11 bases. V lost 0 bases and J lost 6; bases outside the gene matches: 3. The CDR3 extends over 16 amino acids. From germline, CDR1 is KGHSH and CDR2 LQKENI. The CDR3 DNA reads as TGTGCCAGCTCACCACCTGTGGGACAGGGGGATGAAAAACTGTTTTTT. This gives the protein CASSPPVGQGDEKLFF. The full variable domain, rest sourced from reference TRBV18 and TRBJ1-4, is NAGVMQNPRHLVRRRGQEARLRCSPMKGHSHVYWYRQLPEEGLKFMVYLQKENIIDESGMPKERFSAEFPKEGPSILRIQQVVRGDSAAYFCASSPPVGQGDEKLFFGSGTQLSVL.

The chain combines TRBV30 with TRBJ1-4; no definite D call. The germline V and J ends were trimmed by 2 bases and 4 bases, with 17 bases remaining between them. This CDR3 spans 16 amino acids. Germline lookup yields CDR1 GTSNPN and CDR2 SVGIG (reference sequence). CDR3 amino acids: CAWSFGYGGINEKLFF. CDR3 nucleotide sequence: TGTGCCTGGAGTTTCGGTTACGGCGGAATTAATGAAAAACTGTTTTTT.

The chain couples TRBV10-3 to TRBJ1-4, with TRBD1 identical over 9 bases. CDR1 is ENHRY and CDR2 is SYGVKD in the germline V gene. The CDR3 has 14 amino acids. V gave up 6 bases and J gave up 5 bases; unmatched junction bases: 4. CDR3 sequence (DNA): TGTGCCATCAGGGACGGGACAGGGAATGAAAAACTGTTTTTT. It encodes CAIRDGTGNEKLFF.

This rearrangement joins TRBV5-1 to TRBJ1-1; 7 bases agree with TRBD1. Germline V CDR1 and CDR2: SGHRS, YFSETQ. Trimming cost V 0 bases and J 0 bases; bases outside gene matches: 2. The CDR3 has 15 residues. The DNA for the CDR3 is TGCGCCAGCAGCTTGGTACAGGGGATGAACACTGAAGCTTTCTTT. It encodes CASSLVQGMNTEAFF.

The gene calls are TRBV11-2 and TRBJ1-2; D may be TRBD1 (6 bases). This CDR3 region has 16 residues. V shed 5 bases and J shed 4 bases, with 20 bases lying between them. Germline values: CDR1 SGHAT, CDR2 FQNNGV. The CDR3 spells CASSPAGQKRAYGYTF. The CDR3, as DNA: TGTGCCAGCAGCCCGGCGGGACAAAAGCGCGCCTATGGCTACACCTTC.

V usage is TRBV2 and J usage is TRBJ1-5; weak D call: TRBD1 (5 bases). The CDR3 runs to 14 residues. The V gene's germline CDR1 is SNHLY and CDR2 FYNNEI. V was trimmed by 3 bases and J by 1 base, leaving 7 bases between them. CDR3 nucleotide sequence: TGTGCCAGCAGTGACAGGGTCAGCAATCAGCCCCAGCATTTT. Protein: CASSDRVSNQPQHF.

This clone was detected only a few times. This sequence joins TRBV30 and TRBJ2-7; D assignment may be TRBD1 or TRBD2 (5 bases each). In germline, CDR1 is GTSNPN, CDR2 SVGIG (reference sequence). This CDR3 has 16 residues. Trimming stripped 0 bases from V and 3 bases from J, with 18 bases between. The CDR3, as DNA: TGTGCCTGGAGTGTACTAGGCCGGGACCCTCACTACGAGCAGTACTTC. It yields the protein CAWSVLGRDPHYEQYF.

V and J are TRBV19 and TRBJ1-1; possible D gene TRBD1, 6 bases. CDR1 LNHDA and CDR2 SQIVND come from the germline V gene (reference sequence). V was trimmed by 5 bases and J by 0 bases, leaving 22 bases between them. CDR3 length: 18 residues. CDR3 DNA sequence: TGTGCCAGTAGTCTATTTCTCCGGGACACACACATGAACACTGAAGCTTTCTTT. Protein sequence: CASSLFLRDTHMNTEAFF. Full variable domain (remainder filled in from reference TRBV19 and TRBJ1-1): DGGITQSPKYLFRKEGQNVTLSCEQNLNHDAMYWYRQDPGQGLRLIYYSQIVNDFQKGDIAEGYSVSREKKESFPLTVTSAQKNPTAFYLCASSLFLRDTHMNTEAFFGQGTRLTVV.

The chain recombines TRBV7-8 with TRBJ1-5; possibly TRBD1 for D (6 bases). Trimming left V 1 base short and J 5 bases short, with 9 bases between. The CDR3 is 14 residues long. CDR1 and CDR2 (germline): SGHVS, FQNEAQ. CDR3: CASSLGGGHQPQHF. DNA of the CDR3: TGTGCCAGCAGCTTAGGGGGGGGGCATCAGCCCCAGCATTTT.

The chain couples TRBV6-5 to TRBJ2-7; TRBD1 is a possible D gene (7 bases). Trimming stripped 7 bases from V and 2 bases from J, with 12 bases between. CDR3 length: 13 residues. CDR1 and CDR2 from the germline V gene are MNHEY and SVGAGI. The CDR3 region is CASTQGGPYEQYF. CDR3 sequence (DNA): TGTGCCAGCACCCAGGGGGGACCCTACGAGCAGTACTTC.

CDR3 loop: CASSLRGVNGNIQYF. DNA of the CDR3: TGCGCCAGCAGCTTACGAGGGGTGAACGGAAACATTCAGTACTTC. The V and J genes are TRBV5-1 and TRBJ2-4, with D possibly being TRBD1 or TRBD2 (5 bases each). V dropped 2 bases and J dropped 6 bases, with 15 bases sitting between them. From germline, CDR1 is SGHRS and CDR2 YFSETQ. This CDR3 is built from 15 residues.

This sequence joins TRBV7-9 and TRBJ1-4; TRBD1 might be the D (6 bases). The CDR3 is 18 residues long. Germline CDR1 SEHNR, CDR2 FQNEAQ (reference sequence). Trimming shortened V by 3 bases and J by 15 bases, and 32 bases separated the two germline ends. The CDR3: CASSFSYTGRRGNKLLFF. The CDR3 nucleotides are TGTGCCAGCAGCTTCTCTTATACAGGGAGACGGGGAAATAAACTGTTGTTTTTT. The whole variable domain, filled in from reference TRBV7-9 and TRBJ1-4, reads DTGVSQNPRHKITKRGQNVTFRCDPISEHNRLYWYRQTLGQGPEFLTYFQNEAQLEKSRLLSDRFSAERPKGSFSTLEIQRTEQGDSAMYLCASSFSYTGRRGNKLLFFGSGTQLSVL.

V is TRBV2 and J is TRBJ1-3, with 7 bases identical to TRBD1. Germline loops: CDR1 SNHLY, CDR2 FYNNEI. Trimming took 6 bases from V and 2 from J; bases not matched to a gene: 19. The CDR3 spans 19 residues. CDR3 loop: CASSRGARATGRTGNTIYF. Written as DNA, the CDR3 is TGTGCCAGCAGCCGGGGAGCTCGGGCGACAGGGAGAACTGGAAACACCATATATTTT.

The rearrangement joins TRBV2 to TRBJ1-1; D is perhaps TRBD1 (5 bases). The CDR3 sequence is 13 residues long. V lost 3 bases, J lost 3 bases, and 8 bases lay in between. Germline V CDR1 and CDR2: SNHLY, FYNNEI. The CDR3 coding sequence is TGTGCCAGCAGTGAGACAGAAGACACTGAAGCTTTCTTT. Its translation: CASSETEDTEAFF.

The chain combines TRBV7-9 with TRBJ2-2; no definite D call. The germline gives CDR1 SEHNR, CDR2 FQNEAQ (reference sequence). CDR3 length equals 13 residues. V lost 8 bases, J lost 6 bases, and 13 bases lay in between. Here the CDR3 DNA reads TGTGCCAGCGGATTGGGTGTTGCCGGGGAGCTGTTTTTT. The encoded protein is CASGLGVAGELFF.

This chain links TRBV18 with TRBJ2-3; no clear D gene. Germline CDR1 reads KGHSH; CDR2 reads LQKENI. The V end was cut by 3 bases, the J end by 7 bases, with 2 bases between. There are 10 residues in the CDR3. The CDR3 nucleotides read TGTGCCAGCTCACCTTATACGCAGTATTTT. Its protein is CASSPYTQYF.

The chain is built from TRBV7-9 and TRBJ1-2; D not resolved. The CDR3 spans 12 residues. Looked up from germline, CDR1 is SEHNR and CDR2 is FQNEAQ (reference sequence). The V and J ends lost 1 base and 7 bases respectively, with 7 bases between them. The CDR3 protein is CASSLEGGGYTF. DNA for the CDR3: TGTGCCAGCAGCTTAGAGGGTGGTGGCTACACCTTC.

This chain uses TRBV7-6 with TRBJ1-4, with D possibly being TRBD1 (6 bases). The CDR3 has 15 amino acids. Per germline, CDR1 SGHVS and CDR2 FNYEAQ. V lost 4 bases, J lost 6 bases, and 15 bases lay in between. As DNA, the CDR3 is TGTGCCAGCAGCTCAATCGGGGGCGGTTATGAAAAACTGTTTTTT. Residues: CASSSIGGGYEKLFF.

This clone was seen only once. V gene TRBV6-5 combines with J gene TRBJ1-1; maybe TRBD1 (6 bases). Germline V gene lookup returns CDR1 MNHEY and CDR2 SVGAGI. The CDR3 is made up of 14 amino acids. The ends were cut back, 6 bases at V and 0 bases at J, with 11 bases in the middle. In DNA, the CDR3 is TGTGCCAGCAGCCGGGGACATTTGAACACTGAAGCTTTCTTT. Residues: CASSRGHLNTEAFF.

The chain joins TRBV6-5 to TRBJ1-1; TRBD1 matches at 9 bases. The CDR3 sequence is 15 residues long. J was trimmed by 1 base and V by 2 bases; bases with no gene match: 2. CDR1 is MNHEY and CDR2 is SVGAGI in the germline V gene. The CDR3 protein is CASSYRDRANTEAFF. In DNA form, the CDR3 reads TGTGCCAGCAGTTACCGGGACAGGGCGAACACTGAAGCTTTCTTT.

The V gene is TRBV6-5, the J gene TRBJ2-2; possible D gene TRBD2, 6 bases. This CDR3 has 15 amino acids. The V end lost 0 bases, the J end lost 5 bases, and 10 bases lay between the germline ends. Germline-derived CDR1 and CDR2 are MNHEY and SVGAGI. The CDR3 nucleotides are TGTGCCAGCAGTTACTCGGGGGGTGGGACCGGGGAGCTGTTTTTT. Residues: CASSYSGGGTGELFF.

Written as DNA, the CDR3 is TGTGCCAGTAGTATAGAACTGAGGAACACTGAAGCTTTCTTT. It is translated as CASSIELRNTEAFF. The J gene is TRBJ1-1, the V gene TRBV19; D is undetermined. V lost 0 bases and J 1 base, leaving 6 bases between the germline ends. The CDR3 totals 14 residues. Germline values: CDR1 LNHDA, CDR2 SQIVND (reference sequence).

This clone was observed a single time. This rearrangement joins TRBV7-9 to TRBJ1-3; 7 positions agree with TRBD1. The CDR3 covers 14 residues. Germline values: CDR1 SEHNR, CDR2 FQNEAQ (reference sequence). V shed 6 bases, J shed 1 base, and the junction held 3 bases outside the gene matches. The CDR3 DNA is TGTGCCAGCAGGACAGGGCTATCTGGAAACACCATATATTTT. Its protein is CASRTGLSGNTIYF.

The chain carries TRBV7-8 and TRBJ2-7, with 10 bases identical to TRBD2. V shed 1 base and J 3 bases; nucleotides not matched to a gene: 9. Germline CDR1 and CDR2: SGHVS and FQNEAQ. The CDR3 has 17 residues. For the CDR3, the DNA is TGTGCCAGCAGCTTAGAAGGACTAGCGGATTTCAGCTACGAGCAGTACTTC. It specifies CASSLEGLADFSYEQYF.

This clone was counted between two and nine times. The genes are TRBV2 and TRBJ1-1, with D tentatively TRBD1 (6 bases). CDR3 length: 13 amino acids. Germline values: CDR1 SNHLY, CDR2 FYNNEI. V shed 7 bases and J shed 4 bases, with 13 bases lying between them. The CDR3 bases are TGTGCCAGCAAGTCGGACAGCTCCACTGAAGCTTTCTTT. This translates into CASKSDSSTEAFF.

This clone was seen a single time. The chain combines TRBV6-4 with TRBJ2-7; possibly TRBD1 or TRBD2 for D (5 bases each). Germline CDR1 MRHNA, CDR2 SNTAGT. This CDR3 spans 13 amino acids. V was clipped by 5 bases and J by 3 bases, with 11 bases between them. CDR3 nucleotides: TGTGCCAGCAGTAGCCGGGACGGCTACGAGCAGTACTTC. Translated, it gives CASSSRDGYEQYF.